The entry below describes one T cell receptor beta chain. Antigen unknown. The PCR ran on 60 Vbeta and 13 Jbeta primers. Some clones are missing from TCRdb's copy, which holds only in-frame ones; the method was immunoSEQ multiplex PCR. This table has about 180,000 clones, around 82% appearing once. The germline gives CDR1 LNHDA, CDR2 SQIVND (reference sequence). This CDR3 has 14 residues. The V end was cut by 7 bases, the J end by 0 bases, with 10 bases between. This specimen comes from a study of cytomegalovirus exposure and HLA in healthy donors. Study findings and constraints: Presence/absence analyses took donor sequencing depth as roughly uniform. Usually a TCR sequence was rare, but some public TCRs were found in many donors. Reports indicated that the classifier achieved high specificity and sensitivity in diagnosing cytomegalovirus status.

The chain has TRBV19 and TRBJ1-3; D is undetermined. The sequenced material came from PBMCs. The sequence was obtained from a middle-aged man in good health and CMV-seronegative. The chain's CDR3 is CASKGGASGNTIYF. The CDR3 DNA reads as TGTGCCAGTAAAGGCGGAGCCTCTGGAAACACCATATATTTT.